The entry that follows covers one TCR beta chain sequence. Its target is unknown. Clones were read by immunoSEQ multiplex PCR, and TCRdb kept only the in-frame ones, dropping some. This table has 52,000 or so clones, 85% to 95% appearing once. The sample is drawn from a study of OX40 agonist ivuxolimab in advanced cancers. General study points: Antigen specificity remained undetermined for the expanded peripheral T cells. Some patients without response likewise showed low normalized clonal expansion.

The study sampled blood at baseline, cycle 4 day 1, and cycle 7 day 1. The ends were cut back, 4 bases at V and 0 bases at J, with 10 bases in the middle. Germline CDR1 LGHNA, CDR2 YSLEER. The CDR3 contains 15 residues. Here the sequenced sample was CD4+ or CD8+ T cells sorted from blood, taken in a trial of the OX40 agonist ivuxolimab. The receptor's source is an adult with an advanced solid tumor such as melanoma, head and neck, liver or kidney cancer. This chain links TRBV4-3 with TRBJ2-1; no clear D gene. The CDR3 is CASSPSRSSYNEQFF. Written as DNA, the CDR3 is TGCGCCAGCAGCCCCTCTAGGAGCTCCTACAATGAGCAGTTCTTC.